What follows are 30 T cell receptor beta chains derived from one specimen sequenced in a study of regulatory dendritic cells for organ transplantation. Assay: immunoSEQ multiplex PCR; the TCRdb copy retains only in-frame clones and omits some. The sample lists some 35,000 clones, around nine tenths occurring once. Sequenced sample: naive CD8+ T cells from blood. Subset: CD45RA+ naive T cells. These TCRs come from a human donor in good health.

The V and J genes are TRBV15 and TRBJ1-1; 7 bases align to TRBD1. Germline CDR1 and CDR2: LNHNV and YYDKDF (reference sequence). This CDR3 spans 15 amino acids. J was trimmed by 0 bases and V by 6 bases; bases with no gene match: 7. In nucleotides, the CDR3 is TGTGCCACCAGAGCTCTGGGACAGTTGAACACTGAAGCTTTCTTT. Its translation is CATRALGQLNTEAFF. The full variable domain, with the rest looked up from reference TRBV15 and TRBJ1-1, is DAMVIQNPRYQVTQFGKPVTLSCSQTLNHNVMYWYQQKSSQAPKLLFHYYDKDFNNEADTPDNFQSRRPNTSFCFLDIRSPGLGDTAMYLCATRALGQLNTEAFFGQGTRLTVV.

This clone came up once. V gene TRBV28 combines with J gene TRBJ2-3, with 7 bases identical to TRBD1. This CDR3 comprises 14 residues. The V gene's germline CDR1 is MDHEN and CDR2 SYDVKM. The ends lost 7 bases at V and 5 bases at J; junction bases unmatched: 9. CDR3 nucleotide sequence: TGTGCCAGCATGGGGACAGCCATGGGAGATACGCAGTATTTT. Protein product: CASMGTAMGDTQYF.

The V and J genes are TRBV2 and TRBJ2-7; D call uncertain. The CDR3 extends over 14 amino acids. The V gene lost 9 bases and the J gene lost 0 bases, with 15 bases spanning the gap. Germline V gene lookup returns CDR1 SNHLY and CDR2 FYNNEI. The CDR3 DNA sequence: TGTGCCAGACGGCGAAAAAATAGCTCCTACGAGCAGTACTTC. It is translated as CARRRKNSSYEQYF.

The rearrangement links TRBV28 to TRBJ1-1; no reliable D call. The V gene's germline CDR1 is MDHEN and CDR2 SYDVKM. This CDR3 has 14 residues. V was trimmed by 4 bases and J by 11 bases, leaving 20 bases between them. This CDR3 is CASSYNPRSQPAFF. CDR3 coding DNA: TGTGCCAGCAGTTATAACCCCAGAAGTCAGCCTGCTTTCTTT.

V gene TRBV7-9 combines with J gene TRBJ2-3; D might be TRBD1 (6 bases). From germline, CDR1 is SEHNR and CDR2 FQNEAQ (reference sequence). This CDR3 spans 16 amino acids. Trimming took 5 bases from V and 4 from J, leaving 19 bases between them. The CDR3 loop reads CASSPKGQGNPDTQYF. CDR3 nucleotide sequence: TGTGCCAGCAGCCCAAAAGGGCAGGGGAATCCAGATACGCAGTATTTT.

This clone was detected only a few times. The chain has TRBV30 and TRBJ1-1; D unresolved. Germline values: CDR1 GTSNPN, CDR2 SVGIG (reference sequence). V lost 4 bases and J lost 1, with 4 bases in between. CDR3 length equals 11 residues. This CDR3 is CAWIRNTEAFF. As DNA, the CDR3 is TGTGCCTGGATCAGGAACACTGAAGCTTTCTTT.

The J gene is TRBJ1-5, the V gene TRBV4-1; TRBD1 matches at 8 bases. Unmatched junction bases numbered 1, after V lost 2 bases and J lost 7 bases. Per germline, CDR1 MGHRA and CDR2 YSYEKL. This CDR3 is built from 13 residues. In nucleotides, the CDR3 is TGCGCCAGCAGCCAATACAGGGGGCAGCCCCAGCATTTT. This translates into CASSQYRGQPQHF.

V usage is TRBV5-4 and J usage is TRBJ2-1; 8 bases line up with TRBD1. The CDR3 is 19 residues long. Germline CDR1 reads SGHNT; CDR2 reads YYREEE (reference sequence). V was pared by 4 bases and J by 3 bases, with 18 bases of the junction left unmatched. In DNA form, the CDR3 reads TGTGCCAGCAGCACCCCGACAGGGGTGACGGGAGTGGGCTACAATGAGCAGTTCTTC. Amino acids: CASSTPTGVTGVGYNEQFF.

This clone was detected once. The chain has TRBV5-1 and TRBJ2-5, with TRBD2 as a possible D gene (5 bases). The CDR3 runs to 14 residues. Germline V gene sequence: CDR1 SGHRS, CDR2 YFSETQ. Trimming removed 7 bases from V and 2 bases from J, with 15 bases in between. The CDR3, as DNA: TGCGCCAGCGTACATTCAGCGGAGCAAGAGACCCAGTACTTC. Translating it yields CASVHSAEQETQYF.

This clone has more than one count but fewer than ten. This chain links TRBV30 with TRBJ1-5; 9 positions match TRBD1. The J segment lost 5 bases and the V segment lost 2 bases, leaving 4 bases of the junction unmatched. The germline CDR1 and CDR2 sequences are GTSNPN and SVGIG (reference sequence). The CDR3 contains 14 residues. The CDR3 DNA follows: TGTGCCTGGAGTCAGTGGACAGGGGATCAGCCCCAGCATTTT. Translated, it gives CAWSQWTGDQPQHF.

This chain uses TRBV5-4 with TRBJ2-1, with 11 bases identical to TRBD2. Germline CDR1 SGHNT, CDR2 YYREEE (reference sequence). V trimming: 2 bases; J trimming: 8 bases; junction bases outside the gene matches: 6. CDR3 size: 15 residues. CDR3 DNA sequence: TGTGCCAGCAGCTTACTTAGCGGGGGGGTTCATGAGCAGTTCTTC. The encoded protein is CASSLLSGGVHEQFF. The complete variable domain, with remaining parts taken from reference TRBV5-4 and TRBJ2-1, reads ETGVTQSPTHLIKTRGQQVTLRCSSQSGHNTVSWYQQALGQGPQFIFQYYREEENGRGNFPPRFSGLQFPNYSSELNVNALELDDSALYLCASSLLSGGVHEQFFGPGTRLTVL.

V gene TRBV9 combines with J gene TRBJ1-5; D remains unclear. The CDR3 has 13 residues. The ends were cut back, 3 bases at V and 0 bases at J, with 4 bases in the middle. Germline CDR1 SGDLS, CDR2 YYNGEE. This chain's CDR3 is CASSEGSNQPQHF. CDR3 coding DNA: TGTGCCAGCAGCGAAGGTAGCAATCAGCCCCAGCATTTT.

In DNA, the CDR3 is TGTGCCAGCAGCTTAGAGTTGTTGGAGACCCAGTACTTC. This sequence encodes CASSLELLETQYF. The gene calls are TRBV7-6 and TRBJ2-5, with D uncertain. Germline CDR1 and CDR2: SGHVS and FNYEAQ. Trimming pared 1 base from V and 5 bases from J, leaving 8 bases between. This CDR3 spans 13 amino acids.

J is TRBJ2-3 and V is TRBV27, with 8 bases lining up with TRBD1. Germline trimming cut 1 base from V and 4 bases from J; bases unmatched to any gene: 10. The length of the CDR3 is 17 residues. CDR1 and CDR2 from the germline V gene are MNHEY and SMNVEV (reference sequence). CDR3 in amino acids: CASSLYAGGRSPDTQYF. CDR3 DNA: TGTGCCAGCAGTTTATATGCAGGGGGCCGATCCCCAGATACGCAGTATTTT.

The chain is built from TRBV7-9 and TRBJ1-2; a possible D gene is TRBD1 (6 bases). The V and J ends lost 5 bases and 2 bases respectively, with 15 bases between them. Looked up from germline, CDR1 is SEHNR and CDR2 is FQNEAQ (reference sequence). The CDR3 consists of 15 residues. The CDR3 sequence: CASSPRTEANYGYTF. CDR3 coding DNA: TGTGCCAGCAGCCCAAGGACAGAGGCCAACTATGGCTACACCTTC. Based on the CDR3 plus reference TRBV7-9 and TRBJ1-2, the full variable domain is DTGVSQNPRHKITKRGQNVTFRCDPISEHNRLYWYRQTLGQGPEFLTYFQNEAQLEKSRLLSDRFSAERPKGSFSTLEIQRTEQGDSAMYLCASSPRTEANYGYTFGSGTRLTVV.

V usage is TRBV10-3 and J usage is TRBJ1-2; D is unclear. V was shortened by 3 bases and J by 4 bases, with 9 bases between the two germline ends. The CDR3 loop spans 13 amino acids. The germline gives CDR1 ENHRY, CDR2 SYGVKD. The CDR3 sequence is CAISDATIYGYTF. The CDR3 region has the DNA TGTGCCATCAGTGACGCCACCATCTATGGCTACACCTTC.

This clone was observed once. The chain links TRBV5-5 to TRBJ2-2, with 13 bases that match TRBD2. Germline V gene sequence: CDR1 SGHKS, CDR2 YYEKEE (reference sequence). V lost 4 bases and J lost 6; bases outside the gene matches: 12. CDR3 length equals 18 residues. CDR3 in DNA: TGTGCCAGCAGCCCCCCGGGACTAGCGGGATATTTGGCCGGGGAGCTGTTTTTT. It encodes CASSPPGLAGYLAGELFF.

The chain uses TRBV7-6 and TRBJ1-1; D not certain. This CDR3 contains 13 residues. The germline V gene encodes CDR1 SGHVS and CDR2 FNYEAQ. Trimming pared 5 bases from V and 2 bases from J, leaving 9 bases between. For the CDR3, the DNA is TGTGCCAGCAGCCCGGCAGGTAACACTGAAGCTTTCTTT. This sequence encodes CASSPAGNTEAFF.

V usage is TRBV27 and J usage is TRBJ2-1; TRBD2 matches 8 bases. V gave up 5 bases and J gave up 6 bases; unmatched junction bases: 9. CDR1 MNHEY and CDR2 SMNVEV come from the germline V gene (reference sequence). This CDR3 spans 15 amino acids. The CDR3 DNA is TGTGCCAGCAGTCTAACTAGCGGAGGGCTCAATGAGCAGTTCTTC. Translation gives CASSLTSGGLNEQFF.

V is TRBV13 and J is TRBJ1-1; tentative D call: TRBD1 (5 bases). Trimming left V 8 bases short and J 11 bases short, with 21 bases between. Per the germline V gene, CDR1 is PRHDT and CDR2 is FYEKMQ (reference sequence). The CDR3 consists of 13 residues. The CDR3 DNA sequence: TGTGCCAGCCTTCTCGGGGGGAGGAGGAAGGCTTTCTTT. Protein: CASLLGGRRKAFF.

J is TRBJ1-5 and V is TRBV5-4; a weak D match, TRBD1 (6 bases). Germline V gives CDR1 SGHNT, CDR2 YYREEE (reference sequence). Trimming stripped 4 bases from V and 5 bases from J, with 16 bases between. This CDR3 has 15 residues. This chain's CDR3 is CASSPGGRGDQPQHF. CDR3 in DNA: TGTGCCAGCAGCCCCGGAGGGAGGGGGGATCAGCCCCAGCATTTT.

The chain recombines TRBV19 with TRBJ2-5; TRBD2 matches at 9 bases. Germline V lookup: CDR1 LNHDA, CDR2 SQIVND (reference sequence). V shed 5 bases, J shed 1 base, and the junction held 5 bases outside the gene matches. The CDR3 is 15 residues long. Here the CDR3 DNA reads TGTGCCAGTAGTCAAGTAGCGGGAGCCCAAGAGACCCAGTACTTC. It encodes CASSQVAGAQETQYF.

V usage is TRBV7-3 and J usage is TRBJ2-1; a weak D match, TRBD1 (7 bases). The V gene lost 2 bases and the J gene lost 7 bases, with 18 bases spanning the gap. Germline values: CDR1 SGHTA, CDR2 FQGTGA. The CDR3 has 16 residues. CDR3 protein: CASSLSGGPVSNEQFF. The CDR3 DNA reads as TGTGCCAGCAGCTTATCAGGGGGGCCGGTCAGTAATGAGCAGTTCTTC.

The sample holds a few counts of this clone. The chain links TRBV27 to TRBJ1-2; a weak D match, TRBD1 (5 bases). The CDR3 is 12 amino acids. The germline V gene encodes CDR1 MNHEY and CDR2 SMNVEV (reference sequence). Trimming shortened V by 4 bases and J by 5 bases, and 8 bases separated the two germline ends. The CDR3 sequence: CASSSSGYGYTF. The CDR3 nucleotides are TGTGCCAGCAGTTCGTCAGGGTATGGCTACACCTTC.

This clone has only one observation. The chain joins TRBV6-6 to TRBJ2-7; D gene unclear. The CDR3 has 11 residues. Germline V gene sequence: CDR1 MNHNY, CDR2 SVGAGI (reference sequence). V was cut by 6 bases and J by 5 bases, with 8 bases left in between. The CDR3 spells CASSPGDEQYF. DNA of the CDR3: TGTGCCAGCAGCCCCGGTGACGAGCAGTACTTC.

The chain employs TRBV15 and TRBJ2-1, with 7 bases that match TRBD2. This CDR3 contains 16 residues. With 0 bases clipped from V and 8 bases from J, the junction kept 10 bases outside the gene matches. Germline-derived CDR1 and CDR2 are LNHNV and YYDKDF (reference sequence). This chain's CDR3 is CATSRDFSGGKDEQFF. The DNA of the CDR3 is TGTGCCACCAGCAGAGATTTCTCGGGGGGTAAGGATGAGCAGTTCTTC.

The rearrangement uses TRBV5-5 and TRBJ2-3; D might be TRBD1 or TRBD2, each matching 5 bases. CDR3 length: 16 amino acids. Looked up from germline, CDR1 is SGHKS and CDR2 is YYEKEE (reference sequence). With 4 bases removed from V and 2 bases from J, the gap between germline ends came to 17 bases. CDR3 amino acids: CASSVTPGSLTDTQYF. The CDR3 DNA is TGTGCCAGCAGCGTTACCCCAGGGAGCCTCACAGATACGCAGTATTTT.

V usage is TRBV5-4 and J usage is TRBJ2-3; 9 positions agree with TRBD2. This CDR3 is 15 amino acids long. In germline, CDR1 is SGHNT, CDR2 YYREEE (reference sequence). J was trimmed by 4 bases and V by 5 bases; bases with no gene match: 8. The CDR3 is CASSYSGGSADTQYF. CDR3 sequence (DNA): TGTGCCAGCAGTTATAGCGGGGGAAGCGCAGATACGCAGTATTTT.

The chain joins TRBV6-5 to TRBJ1-5, with a weak D call TRBD1 (5 bases). Trimming shortened V by 0 bases and J by 6 bases, and 9 bases separated the two germline ends. In germline, CDR1 is MNHEY, CDR2 SVGAGI. The CDR3 is made up of 14 amino acids. The CDR3 loop reads CASSYSGVGQPQHF. In DNA, the CDR3 is TGTGCCAGCAGTTACTCAGGGGTGGGTCAGCCCCAGCATTTT.

The chain carries TRBV6-5 and TRBJ2-1, with D perhaps matching TRBD1 or TRBD2 (6 bases each). CDR1 and CDR2 from the germline V gene are MNHEY and SVGAGI. V was shortened by 6 bases and J by 6 bases, with 18 bases between the two germline ends. The CDR3 spans 15 residues. The CDR3 nucleotides read TGTGCCAGCAGCCTGACAGGAGGGGCTCTCAATGAGCAGTTCTTC. This encodes CASSLTGGALNEQFF.